This T cell receptor beta chain emerged from a study of technical replicates of blood from several donors. TCRdb's copy holds only in-frame clones and misses some; the assay was immunoSEQ multiplex PCR. The sample lists around 69,000 clones, approximately 83% occurring once. This clone was seen a few times. The sample consisted of PBMCs. This TCR was recovered from a human donor in good health. Some clones in this sample may be carry-over from other donors' samples.

The CDR3 DNA reads as TGTGCCAGCAGTGAATCCGGACAGGCGTACGACTATGGCTACACCTTC. This codes for CASSESGQAYDYGYTF. The chain links TRBV25-1 to TRBJ1-2; 7 bases align to TRBD1. The junction had 8 bases not matched to a gene; V was cut back by 1 base and J by 3 bases. The length of the CDR3 is 16 residues. Germline CDR1 reads MGHDK; CDR2 reads SYGVNS.